This TCR beta chain is drawn from a study of blood T cell repertoires in COVID-19. Generated by immunoSEQ multiplex PCR, the TCRdb table keeps only in-frame clones and is missing some. This table has roughly 110,000 clones, about 90% appearing once. Sequences were obtained from peripheral blood. The receptor's source is a middle-aged man with active or convalescent COVID-19.

The CDR3, as DNA: TGTGCCAGCAGCCCCAGTAGAGGGCTTGAAGCTTTCTTT. As protein: CASSPSRGLEAFF. The chain combines TRBV7-2 with TRBJ1-1; D is unresolved. From germline, CDR1 is SGHTA and CDR2 FQGNSA. This CDR3 has 13 residues. With 5 bases removed from V and 7 bases from J, the gap between germline ends came to 14 bases.